This TCR beta chain was found in a study of tumor-infiltrating lymphocytes in primary liver carcinoma (TCRdb year 2017). Regarding the research as a whole: Roughly 5 patients with histopathologically diagnosed primary liver carcinoma underwent surgical resection in China between 2015 and early 2016. Roughly 3.65 to 8 million productive TCRbeta reads were obtained per sample, and no significant difference in read depth was found between tissue types. Of the five patients (three men and two women, aged 30 to 69 years), four had hepatocellular carcinoma and one had combined HCC and intrahepatic cholangiocarcinoma. Repertoires from technical replicates were highly reproducible, with mean shared-clone rates roughly 0.87 and correlation coefficients above 0.98. The study combined TCRbeta repertoire sequencing, expression microarrays and whole-exome sequencing across five regions of each liver tumor, with adjacent normal tissue and blood. A total of about 35 specimens from 5 patients went through TCRbeta repertoire sequencing, namely 25 tumor regions, 5 adjacent noncancerous liver tissues and 5 peripheral blood samples. Tumors of the five patients were stage T1-T3 N0M0 with maximum diameters of 4.2 to 10 cm. The paper's findings and limits, for the study overall: Only the TCR beta chain was sequenced, which likely underestimates true repertoire diversity because unpaired alpha chains were not captured. The top 250 clones accounted for a significantly greater share of the repertoire in tumors than in blood (p = 0.039). Comparison of CD4+ and CD8+ T cell repertoires was precluded by the use of bulk unsorted samples. The study included only a few patients, and the authors note findings should be validated in a larger study. Repertoire overlap was higher between tumor regions (mean approximately 36%) than tumor-adjacent (approximately 17%) or tumor-blood (about 14%) pairs, consistent with antigen-driven expansion.

Using a constant-region primer and ProtoScript II reverse transcriptase, TCRbeta-specific cDNA was reverse-transcribed from approximately 0.55 ug total RNA. TCRbeta libraries were built with three nested multiplex PCR rounds, a slightly modified ARM-PCR procedure. Each of the first two PCR rounds ran for around 9 cycles and used multiplex TRBV1-TRBV30 forward primers together with a Cbeta reverse primer. Sample barcodes and Illumina adapters were added in a final 25-cycle PCR with Deep VentR polymerase. Amplicons of 200-500 bp were gel-purified with a QIAquick gel extraction kit before sequencing. An Illumina HiSeq 2500 was used to sequence the TCRbeta amplicons, generating 250-bp paired-end reads. The original methods were these. Quality trimming of reads was performed with Trimmomatic v0.33, and paired reads were merged with FLASH v1.2.11 so that full CDR3 sequences could be recovered. V, D and J germline segments were assigned to the rearranged TCRbeta sequences using MiGEC v1.2.1b. VDJtools v1.0.0 computed clonotype statistics and Shannon-Wiener diversity indices. Except for diversity analysis, only the 250 most abundant clonotypes of each sample were used in subsequent analyses to reduce sampling bias. TCRdb reran the public reads through fastp at Q25 and MiXCR, keeping productive beta chains. Rows with a matching CDR3 protein are joined into one entry that keeps the most common DNA and genes. TCRdb's processing, not the study's, gives the V and J calls here. The sample data list approximately 340,000 distinct CDR3 sequences, and about 61% of these were observed just once. Together, the top ten hold approximately 5.9% of the sample.

Comments on this clonotype: This clone's antigen is unknown. A read error may explain this, as a much larger clone is one base away.

TRIzol reagent was used to extract blood RNA from unsorted whole blood, while the DNeasy Blood & Tissue kit provided the germline DNA. At the time of sampling, the patients were treatment-naive and had chronic HBV infection. Around 4 milliliters of peripheral blood were collected into K2EDTA tubes before surgery. Via the germline V gene (reference sequence), CDR1 is SEHNR and CDR2 FQNEAQ. The CDR3, cysteine through phenylalanine, is 15 amino acids long. Of the read, only the CDR3 DNA is kept; its 45 bases are in frame from base 1. The chain joins TRBV7-9 to TRBJ2-7, and TRBD1 aligns with 8 junction nucleotides. Source material: peripheral blood. This TCR derives from a man in his forties or fifties with primary liver carcinoma and hepatitis B virus infection. This receptor has the CDR3 CASSQRQGSSYAQYF. The nucleotide sequence reads as follows: TGTGCCAGCAGCCAAAGACAGGGGTCGTCCTACGCGCAGTACTTC. Supplemented by the reference TRBV7-9 and TRBJ2-7 proteins around the CDR3, the complete variable domain is DTGVSQNPRHKITKRGQNVTFRCDPISEHNRLYWYRQTLGQGPEFLTYFQNEAQLEKSRLLSDRFSAERPKGSFSTLEIQRTEQGDSAMYLCASSQRQGSSYAQYFGPGTRLTVT.